Reported below is one T cell receptor beta chain. The antigen it recognizes is unknown. No base-level quality is on record; no much larger clone is a single base apart. The cohort comprised around 700 healthy bone marrow donors. All cohort members were sampled while nominally healthy, although unrecorded immune exposures were likely present. The donor was CMV seropositive and was included in the group of 250 to 300 seropositive cohort members. A peripheral blood sample was collected from each donor, and TCR beta sequencing was performed on peripheral blood mononuclear cells. The Qiagen DNeasy Blood Extraction Kit was used to extract genomic DNA from the blood cell samples. The germline V gene (reference sequence) specifies SEHNR as CDR1 and FQNEAQ as CDR2. Trimming accounts for 6 bases at V and 6 bases at J, while the number of junction bases matched to no gene is 8. There are 14 amino acids in the CDR3, from cysteine to phenylalanine inclusive. The DNA shown is the 42-base CDR3, in frame from base 1.

These data originate in a study of cytomegalovirus exposure and HLA in healthy donors (dated by TCRdb to the late 2010s). Study-level background: According to an earlier analysis of 550 to 750 of the donors, 200 million or so T cells yielded some 120 million unique TCR beta sequences and 276 Gb of sequence data. An earlier analysis of nearly 600 of the donors applied high-throughput TCR beta sequencing to assess whether each TCR beta V gene segment acted as functional or pseudogenic. Alongside the repertoire data, information on donor age, sex, ethnicity and CMV serostatus was compiled. Every discovery cohort repertoire had been produced on one sequencing platform. Rather than using new phenotypic data, the later analysis identified candidate immune exposures from TCR beta sequences and from how often those sequences occurred across donors. Five DR-DQ haplotypes were treated as single units for association and clustering because of strong linkage in the cohort. On average, roughly 200,000 unique TCR beta nucleotide sequences were sequenced per donor among a few hundred genotyped donors of the cohort, with about 17% of those sequences being non-productive. HLA typing included class I and class II loci at four-digit resolution. Along with the 666-subject first cohort, a separate validation cohort of over 90 different subjects was used. Genome-wide SNP genotypes for about three fifths of the roughly 670 donors were used in a later genetic analysis, which treated that subset as a discovery cohort. An early release that covered about 600 HLA-typed donors contained about 300 gigabases of sequencing data and tens of millions of unique TCR sequences. The genetic ancestry cluster associated with self-reported Caucasian donors included about 84% of the roughly 390 genotyped donors. High-throughput TCR immunosequencing, statistical association of individual TCRs with disease status, and machine learning were combined to predict cytomegalovirus infection status. The study aimed to test whether signatures of past pathogen exposure could be identified by cataloging public T cell receptors. The study profiled the T cell repertoires of 500 to 800 subjects by immunosequencing and related them to cytomegalovirus serostatus. A later analysis re-analyzed previously published TCR beta repertoires from hundreds of donors and added high-resolution HLA genotyping to study TCR occurrence patterns. Typing coverage varied by locus: roughly 629-640 donors for A, B, C, DRB1 and DQB1; roughly 500 for DQA1; more than 600 for DPA1; 450 to 480 for DPB1.

Broad study findings and their caveats: The study gave a list of 150 to 200 TCR beta chains associated with cytomegalovirus. The cohort was sequenced for TCR beta chains only, and without alpha or paired-chain data the features that could be detected were limited. In a later analysis, several top co-occurrence clusters were reported to appear linked to parvovirus B19, influenza, CMV and Epstein-Barr virus. Because HLA typing was unavailable for some donors at each locus, only the typed subset was used in association tests. The presence/absence analyses assumed that sequencing depth was roughly uniform across donors, and that assumption may not be true. While some public TCRs were present in many individuals, most TCR sequences turned up only very rarely across donors. The sequencing pipeline was judged likely to have produced a cluster of highly shared sequence variants as a technical artifact. According to a later analysis, most CMV-associated TCR beta chains appeared to be HLA-restricted, and the HLA associations seemed to be driven largely by CMV exposure. Strong co-occurrence of HLA alleles, especially DR and DQ, made assigning TCR associations to individual alleles difficult. Over 15 rarely observed V segments, including chromosome 9 orphons, were excluded from the earlier analysis of several hundred of the donors because counts were too low. A further reported finding was that TCR beta sequences accurately predicted the HLA-A and HLA-B alleles for most subjects in the first cohort. Some IMGT-functional V segments, including TRBV6-2 and TRBV6-3, could not be distinguished by the 87-base-pair reads and were therefore excluded. The authors suggested that the approach could potentially be extended to other disease states and immunological phenotypes. According to a later analysis, TCR association rates differed among HLA loci, with DRB1 alleles showing the most associated TCRs and HLA-C alleles showing the fewest. In vitro tests confirmed that a few of the cytomegalovirus-associated TCR beta chains recognize cytomegalovirus antigens. In a later genetic analysis, fewer N-insertions in productive TCRs were reported among donors in an Asian-associated ancestry cluster than the approximately 710-donor mean. A later genetic analysis associated a missense DCLRE1C variant with V-gene and J-gene trimming of TCR beta chains, and an independent cohort replicated the association. Correlated functional status among segregating V segments might reflect linkage disequilibrium, but an unknown experimental factor could not be ruled out. The classifier was reported to diagnose cytomegalovirus status with high specificity and sensitivity in both the original cohort and the validation cohort. An earlier analysis of approximately 600 of the donors showed that most TCR beta V segments appeared in productive rearrangements either about 90% or about 30% of the time, which broadly matched IMGT annotations. A later analysis associated 17,000 or so TCR beta sequences with specific HLA alleles at a false discovery rate of 0.05. In a later analysis, HLA-associated TCR beta chains were found to be more clonally expanded and to have lower generation probabilities than equally common non-associated chains. CMV serostatus was the only immune exposure information available for the cohort.

Library preparation used the immunoSEQ multiplex PCR assay. A mixture of 60 forward primers for TCR Vbeta segments and 13 reverse primers for TCR Jbeta segments was used in the multiplex PCR. A multiplex PCR assay on genomic DNA amplified the CDR3 region of rearranged TCR beta genes. The Illumina HiSeq System was used to sequence the amplified TCR beta libraries as 87-base-pair reads. Concerning the study's data processing: A later analysis counted about 80 million unique TCR beta chains across the 670 or so repertoires, and roughly 10 million of these chains were shared by at least two donors. To remove PCR and sequencing errors, raw reads were error-corrected and collapsed into unique sequences using a nearest-neighbor algorithm that merged closely related sequences. Alignment of CDR3 sequences to IMGT reference sequences was used to assign V, D and J gene segments. For a sequence to be retained, a match of at least six nucleotides to both a V gene segment and a J gene segment was required. A rearrangement was called productive if the CDR3 had no stop codons and remained in frame with V and J, and every other rearrangement was called non-productive. CDR3 was defined by IMGT convention, running from the second conserved V-encoded cysteine to the conserved J-encoded phenylalanine. The earlier analysis of some 550 of the donors excluded any sequence lacking an unambiguous match to a single V gene segment. An earlier analysis of some 500 of the donors classified V segments as functional when productive rearrangements were above 56.7% and as segregating when the standard deviation between donors was above 5%. To diagnose cytomegalovirus status from the catalog of TCR beta chain sequences, a statistical classification framework was built. V and J gene assignment, in a later analysis, came from comparing TCR nucleotide sequences with IMGT/GENE-DB human TR gene sequences. A later analysis assigned CDR3 sequences and most-parsimonious VDJ recombination scenarios with the TCRdist pipeline. In a later analysis, each TCR beta chain was defined by its CDR3 amino acid sequence together with its V-gene family, and reads without a unique V-gene family were excluded. In a later analysis, 450 to 600 highly shared, low-generation-probability nucleotide sequences were removed to address suspected cross-contamination and a sequencing artifact. A later analysis calculated a clonal expansion index for each public chain from normalized within-repertoire ranks of inferred template counts. Generation probabilities in a later analysis came from a VDJ recombination model fitted to out-of-frame rearrangements, and those results were checked against IGoR. In a later analysis, hypergeometric tests were used to score TCR-TCR, TCR-HLA and TCR-CMV co-occurrence, with a repertoire-size bias correction applied to TCR pairs. False discovery rates were estimated in a later analysis by permuting HLA or CMV assignments 20 times. In a later analysis, co-occurring TCRs were grouped with DBSCAN, and TCRdist sequence similarity was added when clustering was performed within HLA-allele-positive subsets. Repertoires with fewer than 30,000 or more than 120,000 public chains were left out of co-occurrence clustering, as were about five repertoires with anomalous nucleotide sharing. TCRdb took this table from immuneACCESS and kept in-frame rearrangements with V and J called. Such tables lack part of the clones; where checked against another copy, unresolved V genes explain under half of the gap, and the rest is unexplained. V and J calls and clone size are as listed in that table; D and trimming were resolved from the DNA. This sample has approximately 69,000 clones in its table, and around 70% of those were observed once. The ten biggest clones cover about 22% of the sample.

This TCR came from a man aged 40-50 years in good health and CMV-seropositive. Sequences were obtained from PBMCs. Recombination connected TRBV7-9 to TRBJ2-7; TRBD1 lines up with 10 middle nucleotides. The encoded CDR3 is CASRPTDRGAEQYF. Read as DNA, the sequence is TGTGCCAGCAGACCCACGGACAGGGGGGCCGAGCAGTACTTC.